The 26 T cell receptor beta chains below all came from one sample that was sequenced in a study of T cell changes during pregnancy in multiple sclerosis. Only in-frame clones appear in the TCRdb table, and some are missing; sequencing was by immunoSEQ multiplex PCR. The sample includes 95,000 to 100,000 clones, more than 85% of them seen just once. The sequencing used peripheral blood, collected in the second trimester of pregnancy. Receptors were obtained from a female donor with multiple sclerosis, enrolled in a pregnancy study.

V and J are TRBV27 and TRBJ1-5; D may be TRBD1 (6 bases). Germline V lookup: CDR1 MNHEY, CDR2 SMNVEV (reference sequence). V was shortened by 6 bases and J by 6 bases, with 21 bases between the two germline ends. This CDR3 contains 16 residues. The CDR3 bases are TGTGCCAGCAGCCAAACGACCGCTGGGGGCGGTCAGCCCCAGCATTTT. Its translation: CASSQTTAGGGQPQHF.

This chain uses TRBV4-2 with TRBJ2-2; no firm D call. Germline lookup yields CDR1 LGHNA and CDR2 YNFKEQ. Between the trimmed V and J ends, which lost 4 bases and 5 bases, there was a span of 8 bases. CDR3 length equals 13 residues. The CDR3 nucleotides read TGTGCCAGCAGCCTTGACGGGACCGGGGAGCTGTTTTTT. Residues: CASSLDGTGELFF.

V gene TRBV28 combines with J gene TRBJ2-1; the D gene is possibly TRBD2 (6 bases). This CDR3 has 15 residues. V was clipped by 5 bases and J by 0 bases, with 11 bases between them. Germline lookup yields CDR1 MDHEN and CDR2 SYDVKM. CDR3 amino acids: CASSTGERSYNEQFF. For the CDR3, the DNA is TGTGCCAGCAGTACGGGAGAGCGCTCCTACAATGAGCAGTTCTTC.

The rearrangement links TRBV6-1 to TRBJ2-3; possible D gene TRBD2, 5 bases. V gave up 8 bases and J gave up 6 bases, with 9 bases separating them. The CDR3 totals 11 residues. Germline assignment: CDR1 MNHNS and CDR2 SASEGT. This CDR3 reads CASGRGDTQYF. CDR3 sequence (DNA): TGTGCCAGCGGCCGAGGGGATACGCAGTATTTT.

The CDR3 sequence is CASSLRGFSYEQYF. For the CDR3, the DNA is TGTGCCAGCAGTTTACGAGGGTTCTCCTACGAGCAGTACTTC. This chain uses TRBV27 with TRBJ2-7; a weak D match, TRBD2 (5 bases). The germline V and J ends were trimmed by 2 bases and 0 bases, with 8 bases remaining between them. This CDR3 has 14 amino acids. Germline CDR1 reads MNHEY; CDR2 reads SMNVEV (reference sequence).

The CDR3 spells CASSTSSLFGYTF. The CDR3 DNA sequence: TGTGCCAGTAGTACGTCGTCCCTCTTCGGCTACACCTTC. The chain employs TRBV19 and TRBJ1-2; D not resolved. The ends were cut back, 4 bases at V and 8 bases at J, with 14 bases in the middle. The CDR3 runs 13 residues. Looked up from germline, CDR1 is LNHDA and CDR2 is SQIVND (reference sequence).

The chain joins TRBV15 to TRBJ1-4; 9 bases agree with TRBD1. Germline V gene data show CDR1 as LNHNV and CDR2 as YYDKDF (reference sequence). There are 14 residues in the CDR3. Trimming removed 5 bases from V and 7 bases from J; junction bases left unmatched: 5. This CDR3 is CATSQGQGSEKLFF. CDR3 in DNA: TGTGCCACCAGCCAGGGACAGGGATCTGAAAAACTGTTTTTT.

The CDR3 sequence is CAISEPRDTYYGYTF. CDR3 sequence (DNA): TGTGCCATCAGTGAGCCCAGGGACACCTACTATGGCTACACCTTC. The chain carries TRBV10-3 and TRBJ1-2; D may be TRBD1 (6 bases). The CDR3 sequence is 15 residues long. V was cut by 2 bases and J by 3 bases, with 13 bases left in between. CDR1 and CDR2 from the germline V gene are ENHRY and SYGVKD.

The genes are TRBV25-1 and TRBJ2-7, with D unresolved. The length of the CDR3 is 11 residues. Trimming pared 3 bases from V and 9 bases from J, leaving 9 bases between. Germline CDR1 MGHDK, CDR2 SYGVNS. CDR3: CASSDTVVQYF. The CDR3 DNA reads as TGTGCCAGCAGTGATACGGTCGTGCAGTACTTC.

The chain employs TRBV10-3 and TRBJ1-1, with TRBD1 as a possible D gene (5 bases). V lost 7 bases to trimming and J lost 1 base, with 16 bases between them. The length of the CDR3 is 15 residues. The germline CDR1 and CDR2 sequences are ENHRY and SYGVKD. As DNA, the CDR3 is TGTGCCATCACCTCCAACCTACAGGCGAACACTGAAGCTTTCTTT. This sequence encodes CAITSNLQANTEAFF.

V is TRBV7-9 and J is TRBJ1-2; 7 nucleotides agree with TRBD1. This CDR3 has 13 amino acids. The ends lost 5 bases at V and 3 bases at J; junction bases unmatched: 3. Germline CDR1 reads SEHNR; CDR2 reads FQNEAQ (reference sequence). DNA for the CDR3: TGTGCCAGCAGCGTGGGACAGTACTATGGCTACACCTTC. Amino acid sequence: CASSVGQYYGYTF. Full variable domain (outside the CDR3, taken from reference TRBV7-9 and TRBJ1-2): DTGVSQNPRHKITKRGQNVTFRCDPISEHNRLYWYRQTLGQGPEFLTYFQNEAQLEKSRLLSDRFSAERPKGSFSTLEIQRTEQGDSAMYLCASSVGQYYGYTFGSGTRLTVV.

The chain has TRBV4-3 and TRBJ2-1, with D perhaps matching TRBD2 (6 bases). Germline V lookup: CDR1 LGHNA, CDR2 YSLEER. Between the trimmed V and J ends, which lost 1 base and 4 bases, there was a span of 11 bases. The CDR3 length is 15 residues. The CDR3, as DNA: TGCGCCAGCAGCCAAGGGAGGGGAGGATACAATGAGCAGTTCTTC. The encoded protein is CASSQGRGGYNEQFF.

The gene calls are TRBV7-8 and TRBJ2-3, with TRBD2 matching over 11 bases. Germline CDR1 is SGHVS and CDR2 is FQNEAQ. CDR3 length: 15 residues. V dropped 6 bases and J dropped 4; count of bases not matched to a gene: 6. CDR3 sequence reads: CASSFTSGSADTQYF. For the CDR3, the DNA is TGTGCCAGCAGTTTTACTAGCGGGAGTGCAGATACGCAGTATTTT.

The V and J genes are TRBV2 and TRBJ2-5; 10 bases line up with TRBD1. This CDR3 is built from 15 residues. Germline CDR1 is SNHLY and CDR2 is FYNNEI. J was trimmed by 5 bases and V by 6 bases; bases with no gene match: 9. The CDR3 DNA reads as TGTGCCAGCAGGGGTGACAGGGGGCGTCGGGAGACCCAGTACTTC. This gives the protein CASRGDRGRRETQYF.

V gene TRBV28 combines with J gene TRBJ2-7, with 8 bases that match TRBD2. Trimming cost V 3 bases and J 6 bases; bases outside gene matches: 13. Looked up from germline, CDR1 is MDHEN and CDR2 is SYDVKM. This CDR3 has 16 residues. The CDR3 sequence: CASSFRTSGYLREQYF. The CDR3, as DNA: TGTGCCAGCAGTTTTAGAACTAGCGGATATCTACGCGAGCAGTACTTC.

The CDR3 DNA is TGTGCCAGTAGTATCCAGGGAATCAAGAATCAGCCCCAGCATTTT. It codes for CASSIQGIKNQPQHF. The chain recombines TRBV19 with TRBJ1-5; D may be TRBD1 (5 bases). In germline, CDR1 is LNHDA, CDR2 SQIVND (reference sequence). CDR3 length: 15 residues. V lost 3 bases and J lost 4, with 13 bases in between.

V usage is TRBV4-3 and J usage is TRBJ1-1, with 9 bases identical to TRBD1. The CDR3 consists of 17 residues. After removal of 2 bases from V and 4 bases from J, the junction contained 11 bases not matched to a gene. Germline values: CDR1 LGHNA, CDR2 YSLEER. CDR3 sequence (DNA): TGCGCCAGCAGCCAATCTCTTACACAGGGGGCCGTCACTGAAGCTTTCTTT. It encodes CASSQSLTQGAVTEAFF.

V and J are TRBV27 and TRBJ2-7; possibly TRBD1 for D (5 bases). This CDR3 region has 14 residues. Trimming left V 4 bases short and J 6 bases short, with 16 bases between. From germline, CDR1 is MNHEY and CDR2 SMNVEV (reference sequence). In nucleotides, the CDR3 is TGTGCCAGCAGTTGGGGCCAGGGAACAAGCGAGCAGTACTTC. This sequence encodes CASSWGQGTSEQYF.

The V call is TRBV6-5, the J call TRBJ2-1, with D perhaps matching TRBD2 (5 bases). The germline gives CDR1 MNHEY, CDR2 SVGAGI. V dropped 5 bases and J dropped 2 bases, with 10 bases sitting between them. This CDR3 spans 14 amino acids. Written as DNA, the CDR3 is TGTGCCAGCAGTGGACTGCCGCCCTACAATGAGCAGTTCTTC. Translating gives CASSGLPPYNEQFF.

V usage is TRBV5-1 and J usage is TRBJ1-3; D is perhaps TRBD1 (6 bases). V lost 3 bases and J 0 bases, leaving 13 bases between the germline ends. This CDR3 region has 16 residues. Looked up from germline, CDR1 is SGHRS and CDR2 is YFSETQ. The CDR3 protein is CASSSAWDNSGNTIYF. The CDR3 DNA sequence: TGCGCCAGCAGCTCCGCTTGGGACAACTCTGGAAACACCATATATTTT.

The chain has TRBV7-9 and TRBJ2-1, with a possible D match to TRBD2 (6 bases). Germline-derived CDR1 and CDR2 are SEHNR and FQNEAQ (reference sequence). This CDR3 spans 13 amino acids. The chain's CDR3 is CVGYPGGRNEQFF. In DNA, the CDR3 is TGTGTCGGGTACCCTGGGGGGAGGAATGAGCAGTTCTTC.

The rearrangement joins TRBV28 to TRBJ1-5, with a weak D call TRBD1 (5 bases). CDR3 length equals 17 residues. Germline V gene lookup returns CDR1 MDHEN and CDR2 SYDVKM. V lost 2 bases, J lost 4 bases, and 18 bases lay in between. The CDR3 protein is CASSLLGTVGANQPQHF. The CDR3 DNA sequence: TGTGCCAGCAGTTTACTCGGTACGGTTGGGGCGAATCAGCCCCAGCATTTT.

This chain connects TRBV28 to TRBJ2-3; 8 positions agree with TRBD2. CDR1 and CDR2 from the germline V gene are MDHEN and SYDVKM. The trim removed 7 bases at V and 4 bases at J, leaving 16 bases unmatched. This CDR3 spans 17 amino acids. CDR3 loop: CASIPPLAGRRSDTQYF. The CDR3 bases are TGTGCCAGCATTCCTCCGCTAGCGGGTCGGCGGTCAGATACGCAGTATTTT.

This chain links TRBV15 with TRBJ2-7; 8 nucleotides agree with TRBD1. The germline V gene has CDR1 LNHNV and CDR2 YYDKDF (reference sequence). The CDR3 contains 15 residues. Losses at the gene ends were 5 bases for V and 3 bases for J; bases not matched to a gene: 9. Written as DNA, the CDR3 is TGTGCCACCAGCGAGGGAGGACAGGGCCGCTACGAGCAGTACTTC. Amino acids: CATSEGGQGRYEQYF. Together with reference TRBV15 and TRBJ2-7, the CDR3 gives the full variable domain: DAMVIQNPRYQVTQFGKPVTLSCSQTLNHNVMYWYQQKSSQAPKLLFHYYDKDFNNEADTPDNFQSRRPNTSFCFLDIRSPGLGDTAMYLCATSEGGQGRYEQYFGPGTRLTVT.

The chain recombines TRBV7-2 with TRBJ1-2, with D possibly TRBD1 on 6 matching bases. V lost 5 bases and J 4 bases, leaving 14 bases between the germline ends. The CDR3 is made up of 14 amino acids. Germline V gene lookup returns CDR1 SGHTA and CDR2 FQGNSA. CDR3 in amino acids: CASSPETGLYGYTF. CDR3 DNA sequence: TGTGCCAGCAGCCCGGAAACAGGGCTCTATGGCTACACCTTC. The whole variable domain, remainder taken from reference TRBV7-2 and TRBJ1-2, is GAGVSQSPSNKVTEKGKDVELRCDPISGHTALYWYRQSLGQGLEFLIYFQGNSAPDKSGLPSDRFSAERTGGSVSTLTIQRTQQEDSAVYLCASSPETGLYGYTFGSGTRLTVV.

The chain carries TRBV27 and TRBJ1-2; 7 bases fit TRBD1. Losses at the gene ends were 3 bases for V and 4 bases for J; bases not matched to a gene: 8. Germline lookup yields CDR1 MNHEY and CDR2 SMNVEV (reference sequence). The CDR3 covers 15 residues. DNA of the CDR3: TGTGCCAGCAGTTTTGGAGGGGGCCATTTCTATGGCTACACCTTC. It yields the protein CASSFGGGHFYGYTF.